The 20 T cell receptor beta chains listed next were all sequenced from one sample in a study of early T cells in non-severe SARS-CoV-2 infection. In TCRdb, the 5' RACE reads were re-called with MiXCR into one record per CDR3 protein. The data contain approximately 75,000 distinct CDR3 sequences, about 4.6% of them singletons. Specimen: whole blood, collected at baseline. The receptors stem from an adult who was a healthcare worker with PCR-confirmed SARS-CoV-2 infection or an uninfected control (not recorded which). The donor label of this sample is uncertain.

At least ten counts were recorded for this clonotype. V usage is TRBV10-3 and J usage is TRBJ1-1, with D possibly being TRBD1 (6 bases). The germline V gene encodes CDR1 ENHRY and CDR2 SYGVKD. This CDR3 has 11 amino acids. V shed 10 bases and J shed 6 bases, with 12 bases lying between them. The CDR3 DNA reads TGTGCCACCAACAGGGAGTCTGAAGCTTTCTTT. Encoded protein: CATNRESEAFF.

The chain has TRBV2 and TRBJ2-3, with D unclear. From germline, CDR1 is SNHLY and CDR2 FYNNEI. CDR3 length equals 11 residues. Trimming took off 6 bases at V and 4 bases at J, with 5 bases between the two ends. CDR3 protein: CASSVSDTQYF. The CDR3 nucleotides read TGTGCCAGCAGCGTATCAGATACGCAGTATTTT.

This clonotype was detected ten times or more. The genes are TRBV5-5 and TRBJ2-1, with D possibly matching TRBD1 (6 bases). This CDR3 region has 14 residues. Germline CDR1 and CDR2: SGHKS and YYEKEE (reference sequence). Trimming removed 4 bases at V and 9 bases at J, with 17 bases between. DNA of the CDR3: TGTGCCAGCAGCCCCCTGGAAACAGGGACTGAGCAGTTCTTC. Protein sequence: CASSPLETGTEQFF.

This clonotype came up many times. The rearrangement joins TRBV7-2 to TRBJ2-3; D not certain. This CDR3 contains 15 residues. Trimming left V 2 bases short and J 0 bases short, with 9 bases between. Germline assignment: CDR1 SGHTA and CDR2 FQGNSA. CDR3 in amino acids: CASSLQVPSTDTQYF. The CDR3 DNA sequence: TGTGCCAGCAGCTTACAGGTGCCTAGCACAGATACGCAGTATTTT.

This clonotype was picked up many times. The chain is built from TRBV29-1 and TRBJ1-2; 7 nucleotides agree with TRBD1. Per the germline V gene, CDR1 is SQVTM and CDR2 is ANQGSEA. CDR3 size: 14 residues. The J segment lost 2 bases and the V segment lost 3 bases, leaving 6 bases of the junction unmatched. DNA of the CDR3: TGCAGCGTTGAGGCTACAGGGGAAAACTATGGCTACACCTTC. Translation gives CSVEATGENYGYTF.

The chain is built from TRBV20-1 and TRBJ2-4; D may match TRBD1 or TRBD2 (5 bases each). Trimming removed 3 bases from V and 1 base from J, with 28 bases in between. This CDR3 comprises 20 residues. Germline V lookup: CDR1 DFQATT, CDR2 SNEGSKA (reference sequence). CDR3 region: CSAREPTGTLTLGAKNIQYF. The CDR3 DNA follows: TGCAGTGCTAGGGAACCTACCGGGACCTTAACCCTGGGGGCCAAAAACATTCAGTACTTC.

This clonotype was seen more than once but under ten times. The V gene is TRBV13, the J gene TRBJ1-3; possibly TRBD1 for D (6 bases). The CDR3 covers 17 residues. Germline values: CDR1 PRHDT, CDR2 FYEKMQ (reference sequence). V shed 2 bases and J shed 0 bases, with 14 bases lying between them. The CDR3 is CASSLPPTGSSGNTIYF. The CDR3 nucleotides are TGTGCCAGCAGCTTACCCCCGACAGGTTCCTCTGGAAACACCATATATTTT.

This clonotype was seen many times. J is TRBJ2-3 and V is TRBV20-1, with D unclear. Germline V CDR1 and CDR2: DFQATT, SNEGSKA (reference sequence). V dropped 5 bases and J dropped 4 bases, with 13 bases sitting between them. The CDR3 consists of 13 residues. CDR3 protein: CSAPPSASDTQYF. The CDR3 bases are TGCAGTGCTCCCCCCAGCGCGTCAGATACGCAGTATTTT.

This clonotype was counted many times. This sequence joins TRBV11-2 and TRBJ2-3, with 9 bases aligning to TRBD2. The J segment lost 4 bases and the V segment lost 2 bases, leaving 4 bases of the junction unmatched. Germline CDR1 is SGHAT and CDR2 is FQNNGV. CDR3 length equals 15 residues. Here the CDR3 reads CASSLKGLASDTQYF. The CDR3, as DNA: TGTGCCAGCAGCTTAAAGGGACTAGCATCAGATACGCAGTATTTT.

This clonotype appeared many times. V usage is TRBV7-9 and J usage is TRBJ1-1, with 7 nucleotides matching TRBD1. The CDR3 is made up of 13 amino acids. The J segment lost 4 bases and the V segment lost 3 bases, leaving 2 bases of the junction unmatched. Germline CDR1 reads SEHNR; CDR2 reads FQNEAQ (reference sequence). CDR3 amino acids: CASSFPGGTEAFF. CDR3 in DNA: TGTGCCAGCAGCTTCCCAGGGGGCACTGAAGCTTTCTTT.

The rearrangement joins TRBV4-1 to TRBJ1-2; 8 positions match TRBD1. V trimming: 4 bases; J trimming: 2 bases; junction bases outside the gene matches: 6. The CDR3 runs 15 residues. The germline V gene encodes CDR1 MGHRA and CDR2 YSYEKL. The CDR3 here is CASSRSDRGNYGYTF. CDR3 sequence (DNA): TGCGCCAGCAGCCGTTCAGACAGGGGCAACTATGGCTACACCTTC.

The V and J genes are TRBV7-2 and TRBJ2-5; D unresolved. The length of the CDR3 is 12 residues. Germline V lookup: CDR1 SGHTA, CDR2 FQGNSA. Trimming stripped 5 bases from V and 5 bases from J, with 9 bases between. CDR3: CASSPLAETQYF. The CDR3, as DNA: TGTGCCAGCAGCCCCCTCGCGGAGACCCAGTACTTC.

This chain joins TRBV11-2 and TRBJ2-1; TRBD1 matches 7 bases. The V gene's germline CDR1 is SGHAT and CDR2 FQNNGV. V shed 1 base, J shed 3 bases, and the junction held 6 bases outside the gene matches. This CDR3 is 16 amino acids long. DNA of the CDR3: TGTGCCAGCAGCTTAGCTCGGGGACAGAGCTACAATGAGCAGTTCTTC. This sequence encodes CASSLARGQSYNEQFF.

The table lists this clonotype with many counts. The CDR3 spells CASSYGTDSPLHF. In DNA form, the CDR3 reads TGTGCCAGCAGCTACGGGACAGATTCACCCCTCCACTTT. This rearrangement joins TRBV11-3 to TRBJ1-6, with TRBD1 matching 7 bases. Germline V gene sequence: CDR1 SGHNT, CDR2 YENEEA. V dropped 4 bases and J dropped 8; count of bases not matched to a gene: 2. The CDR3 extends over 13 amino acids.

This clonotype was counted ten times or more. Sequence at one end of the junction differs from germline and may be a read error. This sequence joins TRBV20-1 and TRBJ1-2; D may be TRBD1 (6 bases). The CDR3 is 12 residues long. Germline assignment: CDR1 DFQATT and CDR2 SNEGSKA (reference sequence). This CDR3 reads CSARGGTYGYTF. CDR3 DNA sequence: TGCAGTGCCAGAGGGGGGACCTATGGCTACACCTTC.

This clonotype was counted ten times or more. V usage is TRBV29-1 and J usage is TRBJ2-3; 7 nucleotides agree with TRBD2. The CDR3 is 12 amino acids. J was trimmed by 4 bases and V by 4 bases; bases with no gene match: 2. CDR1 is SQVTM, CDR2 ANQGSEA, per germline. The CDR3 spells CSVVGLADTQYF. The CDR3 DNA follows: TGCAGCGTTGTAGGACTAGCAGATACGCAGTATTTT.

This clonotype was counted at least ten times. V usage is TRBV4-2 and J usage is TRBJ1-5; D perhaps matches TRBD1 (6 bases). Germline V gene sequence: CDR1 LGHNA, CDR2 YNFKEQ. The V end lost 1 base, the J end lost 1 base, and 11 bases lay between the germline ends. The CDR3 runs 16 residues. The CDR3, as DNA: TGTGCCAGCAGCCAAGCGGGGGGCGAGAGCAATCAGCCCCAGCATTTT. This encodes CASSQAGGESNQPQHF.

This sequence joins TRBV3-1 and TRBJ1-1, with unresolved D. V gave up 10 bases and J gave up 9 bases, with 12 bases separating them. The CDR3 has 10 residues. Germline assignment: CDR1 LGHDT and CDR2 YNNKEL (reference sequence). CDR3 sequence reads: CATRPNKAFF. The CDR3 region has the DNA TGTGCCACCAGACCGAACAAAGCTTTCTTT.

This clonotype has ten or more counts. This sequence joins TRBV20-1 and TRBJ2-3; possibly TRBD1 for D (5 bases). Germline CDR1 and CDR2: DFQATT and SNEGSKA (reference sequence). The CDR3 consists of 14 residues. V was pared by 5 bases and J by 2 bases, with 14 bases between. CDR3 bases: TGCAGTGCTGGCAGTGACAGTCACACAGATACGCAGTATTTT. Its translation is CSAGSDSHTDTQYF.

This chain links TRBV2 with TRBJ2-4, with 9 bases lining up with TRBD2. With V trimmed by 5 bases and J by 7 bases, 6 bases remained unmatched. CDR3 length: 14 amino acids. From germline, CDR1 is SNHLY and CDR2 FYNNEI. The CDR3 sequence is CASSTRGGVNIQYF. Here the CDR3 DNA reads TGTGCCAGCAGTACGCGGGGGGGTGTTAACATTCAGTACTTC.